Below are 27 T cell receptor beta chains sequenced from a single sample in a study of blood T cells in healthy people across ages. The second PCR ran roughly 7 to 12 cycles with a sample-barcoded 5' primer and J-beta primers. TCRdb recomputed calls from the 5' RACE reads with MiXCR, one row per CDR3 protein. The sample carries fewer than 950,000 distinct CDR3 sequences, about 55% recorded once. The specimen sequenced was blood. The receptor source for this set is a man older than 75 in good health.

This clonotype was seen only a few times. The CDR3 here is CASSTGQSYEQYF. The CDR3 bases are TGTGCCAGCAGCACGGGACAAAGCTACGAGCAGTACTTC. The chain is built from TRBV3-1 and TRBJ2-7; D is possibly TRBD1 (6 bases). Trimming removed 5 bases at V and 3 bases at J, with 11 bases between. The CDR3 consists of 13 residues. Germline V gene sequence: CDR1 LGHDT, CDR2 YNNKEL (reference sequence).

This clonotype has just a few counts. The rearrangement links TRBV12-3 or TRBV12-4 to TRBJ1-2; TRBD1 matches 7 bases. V lost 7 bases, J lost 8 bases, and 10 bases stayed unmatched. The CDR3 consists of 13 residues. The CDR3 DNA sequence: TGTGCCAGCACCATCCCGACAGGGCGGGGCTACACCTTC. Its protein product is CASTIPTGRGYTF.

Turning to this clonotype: With a much larger clone just one base away, this may be a read error. V gene TRBV2 combines with J gene TRBJ2-1; no definite D call. The CDR3 consists of 14 residues. With 3 bases removed from V and 7 bases from J, the gap between germline ends came to 13 bases. CDR1 and CDR2 (germline): SNHLY, FYNNEI. Here the CDR3 DNA reads TGTGCCAGCAGTGAGGCGGCCAAGGAGAATGAGCAGTTCTTC. Translated: CASSEAAKENEQFF.

The V call is TRBV6-2 or TRBV6-3, the J call TRBJ2-4; D not certain. This CDR3 has 17 amino acids. The V end was cut by 4 bases, the J end by 0 bases, with 16 bases between. Germline V gene data show CDR1 as MNHEY and CDR2 as SVGEGT. CDR3 sequence reads: CASSLTGSRVAKNIQYF. As DNA, the CDR3 is TGTGCCAGCAGTTTGACCGGGTCGCGAGTAGCCAAAAACATTCAGTACTTC.

The chain employs TRBV5-1 and TRBJ2-1, with 14 nucleotides matching TRBD2. There are 21 residues in the CDR3. Per the germline V gene, CDR1 is SGHRS and CDR2 is YFSETQ. J gave up 8 bases and V 4 bases, and 23 bases lay outside the gene matches. The CDR3 loop is CASSLLRTGGRTSGRFDEQFF. CDR3 DNA: TGCGCCAGCAGCCTACTTCGGACCGGGGGGCGGACTAGCGGGAGGTTCGATGAGCAGTTCTTC.

J is TRBJ1-2 and V is TRBV20-1; a possible D gene is TRBD1 (6 bases). The CDR3 has 14 residues. V was clipped by 0 bases and J by 8 bases, with 16 bases between them. Germline loops: CDR1 DFQATT, CDR2 SNEGSKA (reference sequence). DNA for the CDR3: TGCAGTGCTAGAGAGGCGGACAGACGAAAAGGCTACACCTTC. It encodes CSAREADRRKGYTF.

The CDR3 sequence: CSARLVSPHRYAYF. DNA of the CDR3: TGCAGTGCTAGATTGGTATCCCCGCACAGATACGCGTATTTT. J is TRBJ2-3 and V is TRBV20-1, with D hard to call. Trimming removed 2 bases at V and 14 bases at J, with 23 bases between. CDR1 and CDR2 from the germline V gene are DFQATT and SNEGSKA (reference sequence). The CDR3 is made up of 14 amino acids.

J is TRBJ1-6 and V is TRBV6-5; D is unclear. V was cut by 7 bases and J by 3 bases, with 10 bases left in between. This CDR3 contains 14 residues. Germline assignment: CDR1 MNHEY and CDR2 SVGAGI. The DNA of the CDR3 is TGTGCCAGCAAAGGTGACCTCTATAATTCACCCCTCCACTTT. It translates to CASKGDLYNSPLHF.

The sample holds a few counts of this clonotype. The chain has TRBV29-1 and TRBJ1-2; a possible D gene is TRBD1 (6 bases). Germline V gene lookup returns CDR1 SQVTM and CDR2 ANQGSEA. This CDR3 contains 14 residues. V shed 6 bases and J shed 3 bases, with 17 bases lying between them. The CDR3 nucleotides are TGCAGCGTGCCGAAACAGGGATCGGACTATGGCTACACCTTC. Translation: CSVPKQGSDYGYTF. Full variable domain (rest looked up from reference TRBV29-1 and TRBJ1-2): SAVISQKPSRDICQRGTSLTIQCQVDSQVTMMFWYRQQPGQSLTLIATANQGSEATYESGFVIDKFPISRPNLTFSTLTVSNMSPEDSSIYLCSVPKQGSDYGYTFGSGTRLTVV.

V and J are TRBV20-1 and TRBJ2-1, with 8 bases matching TRBD2. Germline CDR1 reads DFQATT; CDR2 reads SNEGSKA (reference sequence). J gave up 12 bases and V 0 bases, and 10 bases lay outside the gene matches. The CDR3 consists of 14 residues. CDR3 in amino acids: CSARDERETDTQFF. CDR3 coding DNA: TGCAGTGCTAGAGATGAGCGGGAGACAGATACGCAGTTCTTC.

This clonotype came up a few times. J is TRBJ1-2 and V is TRBV27; possibly TRBD1 for D (5 bases). Trimming took off 5 bases at V and 13 bases at J, with 23 bases between the two ends. This CDR3 contains 14 residues. Germline CDR1 is MNHEY and CDR2 is SMNVEV (reference sequence). The CDR3 bases are TGTGCCAGCAGTCCCCCGACCGGGGCGGGGGTCGCCACCTTC. Residues: CASSPPTGAGVATF.

This clonotype was found a few times. The chain joins TRBV20-1 to TRBJ2-7; D is unresolved. The germline V gene has CDR1 DFQATT and CDR2 SNEGSKA (reference sequence). The V end was cut by 5 bases, the J end by 2 bases, with 19 bases between. The CDR3 is made up of 15 amino acids. For the CDR3, the DNA is TGCAGTGCTCCCTCCCCCGCCCCTGGGACCTACGAGCAGTACTTC. This encodes CSAPSPAPGTYEQYF.

The rearrangement joins TRBV20-1 to TRBJ2-1; 7 nucleotides match TRBD2. The CDR3 has 18 residues. Trimming cost V 0 bases and J 4 bases; bases outside gene matches: 15. Germline assignment: CDR1 DFQATT and CDR2 SNEGSKA (reference sequence). In DNA form, the CDR3 reads TGCAGTGCTAGAGATACCGCCTTAAAAGCGGGGTTATACAATGAGCAGTTCTTC. Its translation: CSARDTALKAGLYNEQFF.

The V and J genes are TRBV4-2 and TRBJ2-5; 7 bases line up with TRBD2. The CDR3 runs 16 residues. V trimming: 0 bases; J trimming: 11 bases; junction bases outside the gene matches: 15. From germline, CDR1 is LGHNA and CDR2 YNFKEQ. CDR3 protein: CASSQDGLAAYNEQYF. The CDR3 DNA reads TGTGCCAGCAGCCAAGACGGGCTAGCGGCTTACAATGAGCAGTACTTC.

This chain joins TRBV4-1 and TRBJ1-2, with D perhaps matching TRBD1 (6 bases). The length of the CDR3 is 15 residues. V was clipped by 3 bases and J by 2 bases, with 13 bases between them. Germline V CDR1 and CDR2: MGHRA, YSYEKL. CDR3 DNA: TGCGCCAGCAGCCACTACTTTCAGGGGAACTATGGCTACACCTTC. This sequence encodes CASSHYFQGNYGYTF.

This chain uses TRBV2 with TRBJ2-7, with TRBD1 matching 8 bases. This CDR3 spans 14 amino acids. V gave up 6 bases and J gave up 3 bases; unmatched junction bases: 7. Germline V gene data show CDR1 as SNHLY and CDR2 as FYNNEI. CDR3 DNA: TGTGCCAGCAGCGAGGTCGGACAGGGCTACGAGCAGTACTTC. Residues: CASSEVGQGYEQYF. Variable domain in full (rest from reference TRBV2 and TRBJ2-7): EPEVTQTPSHQVTQMGQEVILRCVPISNHLYFYWYRQILGQKVEFLVSFYNNEISEKSEIFDDQFSVERPDGSNFTLKIRSTKLEDSAMYFCASSEVGQGYEQYFGPGTRLTVT.

This clonotype was observed a single time. The chain combines TRBV2 with TRBJ1-4; D is perhaps TRBD1 (5 bases). Germline assignment: CDR1 SNHLY and CDR2 FYNNEI. The CDR3 is made up of 11 amino acids. The V end lost 8 bases, the J end lost 10 bases, and 11 bases lay between the germline ends. CDR3 nucleotides: TGTGCCAGCGGCAGGGCCGGAAAACTGTTTTTT. Residues: CASGRAGKLFF.

This chain links TRBV9 with TRBJ2-1, with TRBD2 matching over 10 bases. The CDR3 contains 15 residues. The V gene's germline CDR1 is SGDLS and CDR2 YYNGEE. The trim removed 4 bases at V and 6 bases at J, leaving 7 bases unmatched. The chain's CDR3 is CASSLYSGRLNEQFF. The DNA of the CDR3 is TGTGCCAGCAGCCTTTATAGCGGGAGGCTCAATGAGCAGTTCTTC. Looking up the rest from reference TRBV9 and TRBJ2-1 gives the full variable domain: DSGVTQTPKHLITATGQRVTLRCSPRSGDLSVYWYQQSLDQGLQFLIQYYNGEERAKGNILERFSAQQFPDLHSELNLSSLELGDSALYFCASSLYSGRLNEQFFGPGTRLTVL.

This chain uses TRBV10-3 with TRBJ2-5, with D unclear. Germline V gene data show CDR1 as ENHRY and CDR2 as SYGVKD. The length of the CDR3 is 16 residues. V lost 0 bases, J lost 5 bases, and 16 bases lay in between. CDR3: CAISESAGRLGETQYF. In DNA, the CDR3 is TGTGCCATCAGTGAGTCGGCAGGACGGCTGGGGGAGACCCAGTACTTC.

This clonotype has at least ten counts. This chain connects TRBV15 to TRBJ2-2; tentatively, D is TRBD2 (6 bases). The V gene's germline CDR1 is LNHNV and CDR2 YYDKDF (reference sequence). Trimming pared 5 bases from V and 4 bases from J, leaving 23 bases between. The length of the CDR3 is 18 residues. Written as DNA, the CDR3 is TGTGCCACCAGCCCTCACCTGGGTAGCGGAGGGTTCACCGGGGAGCTGTTTTTT. As protein: CATSPHLGSGGFTGELFF.

This clonotype was found a few times. The J gene is TRBJ2-1, the V gene TRBV20-1; D is uncertain. The germline CDR1 and CDR2 sequences are DFQATT and SNEGSKA (reference sequence). CDR3 length: 14 residues. V was shortened by 0 bases and J by 6 bases, with 12 bases between the two germline ends. In DNA form, the CDR3 reads TGCAGTGCTAGAGACCCCTCCCCCTCCAATGAGCAGTTCTTC. Translating gives CSARDPSPSNEQFF.

The rearrangement links TRBV28 to TRBJ1-2, with D possibly TRBD1 on 5 matching bases. The CDR3 extends over 18 amino acids. The ends were cut back, 5 bases at V and 0 bases at J, with 22 bases in the middle. CDR1 is MDHEN, CDR2 SYDVKM, per germline. CDR3 nucleotide sequence: TGTGCCAGCAGTCCACTTCCCGGGACGGGGAGAGCTAACTATGGCTACACCTTC. This encodes CASSPLPGTGRANYGYTF.

The genes are TRBV9 and TRBJ2-7, with 9 bases matching TRBD1. This CDR3 has 15 residues. J lost 7 bases, V lost 4 bases, and 12 bases had no gene match. Per the germline V gene, CDR1 is SGDLS and CDR2 is YYNGEE. In DNA form, the CDR3 reads TGTGCCAGCAGCACCCAGACAGGGGGGACGGAAGAGCAGTACTTC. Protein: CASSTQTGGTEEQYF. The variable domain in full, completed from reference TRBV9 and TRBJ2-7, reads DSGVTQTPKHLITATGQRVTLRCSPRSGDLSVYWYQQSLDQGLQFLIQYYNGEERAKGNILERFSAQQFPDLHSELNLSSLELGDSALYFCASSTQTGGTEEQYFGPGTRLTVT.

The V call is TRBV5-1, the J call TRBJ2-1; 11 positions match TRBD2. V was clipped by 1 base and J by 4 bases; unmatched bases: 7. Germline V gene sequence: CDR1 SGHRS, CDR2 YFSETQ. The CDR3 loop spans 17 amino acids. The CDR3 spells CASSLSPLAGGYNEQFF. In DNA form, the CDR3 reads TGCGCCAGCAGCTTGTCACCTCTAGCGGGGGGTTACAATGAGCAGTTCTTC. The full variable domain, with the rest looked up from reference TRBV5-1 and TRBJ2-1, is KAGVTQTPRYLIKTRGQQVTLSCSPISGHRSVSWYQQTPGQGLQFLFEYFSETQRNKGNFPGRFSGRQFSNSRSEMNVSTLELGDSALYLCASSLSPLAGGYNEQFFGPGTRLTVL.

This clonotype was seen only a few times. J is TRBJ2-1 and V is TRBV9; TRBD2 matches 8 bases. The CDR3 consists of 14 residues. J was trimmed by 3 bases and V by 5 bases; bases with no gene match: 4. Germline CDR1 SGDLS, CDR2 YYNGEE. Here the CDR3 DNA reads TGTGCCAGCAGTACTAGCGGAAACTACAATGAGCAGTTCTTC. Residues: CASSTSGNYNEQFF.

The J gene is TRBJ1-1, the V gene TRBV20-1; possibly TRBD1 for D (5 bases). Trimming shortened V by 5 bases and J by 14 bases, and 30 bases separated the two germline ends. Germline V lookup: CDR1 DFQATT, CDR2 SNEGSKA (reference sequence). CDR3 length equals 15 residues. The DNA of the CDR3 is TGCAGTGCTCCAGAAGGGAGGCGGGGGTTACGTGAGCAGTTCTTT. It translates to CSAPEGRRGLREQFF.

This sequence joins TRBV28 and TRBJ1-1; TRBD1 is a possible D gene (5 bases). Per germline, CDR1 MDHEN and CDR2 SYDVKM. Trimming cost V 6 bases and J 4 bases, with 12 bases left between them. The CDR3 runs 13 residues. The CDR3 is CASRSRVSTEAFF. The CDR3 region has the DNA TGTGCCAGCAGAAGCAGGGTCAGCACTGAAGCTTTCTTT.